Shown below are 21 T cell receptor beta chains from a single sample sequenced in a study of shared clonotypes between healthy human individuals (TCRdb year 2020). The library was built by means of the immunoSEQ multiplex PCR assay. In TCRdb, the immuneACCESS table is reduced to in-frame sequences with V and J assigned. These tables do not hold every clone; where another copy was compared, an unresolved V gene accounts for under half, and the others remain unexplained. The sample includes about 870,000 clones, with 80% to 95% observed a single time. Clones ranked in the top ten supply nearly 25% of the sample. For the CD8 naive samples, CD45RO-negative cells were positively selected for CCR7, yielding a CD45RA+CCR7+ population from which TemRA cells were excluded. The material sequenced was naive CD8+ T cells sorted from blood. Sample cell subset or site, as interpreted from the label and publication: CD45RA+CCR7+. The receptors stem from a man younger than 45 in good health.

The chain's CDR3 is CASSRPLSGSWIEQFF. CDR3 in DNA: TGTGCCAGCAGCCGTCCCCTTAGCGGGAGTTGGATTGAGCAGTTCTTC. The rearrangement links TRBV13 to TRBJ2-1; 9 positions agree with TRBD2. Unmatched junction bases numbered 14, after V lost 5 bases and J lost 9 bases. The CDR3 extends over 16 amino acids. Germline-derived CDR1 and CDR2 are PRHDT and FYEKMQ (reference sequence).

The chain recombines TRBV7-9 with TRBJ2-7; no clear D gene. The V gene lost 0 bases and the J gene lost 2 bases, with 8 bases spanning the gap. The CDR3 length is 14 residues. In germline, CDR1 is SEHNR, CDR2 FQNEAQ (reference sequence). The CDR3 protein is CASSLALAPYEQYF. The CDR3, as DNA: TGTGCCAGCAGCTTAGCCCTTGCACCCTACGAGCAGTACTTC. Complete variable domain (other parts from reference TRBV7-9 and TRBJ2-7): DTGVSQNPRHKITKRGQNVTFRCDPISEHNRLYWYRQTLGQGPEFLTYFQNEAQLEKSRLLSDRFSAERPKGSFSTLEIQRTEQGDSAMYLCASSLALAPYEQYFGPGTRLTVT.

J is TRBJ1-1 and V is TRBV19, with 7 bases fitting TRBD1. This CDR3 contains 15 residues. In germline, CDR1 is LNHDA, CDR2 SQIVND (reference sequence). V lost 6 bases and J lost 3; bases outside the gene matches: 10. The CDR3 region has the DNA TGTGCCAGTAGGATGGAGACAGGGTTATACACTGAAGCTTTCTTT. Encoded protein: CASRMETGLYTEAFF.

The chain has TRBV28 and TRBJ1-4, with 8 bases aligning to TRBD1. This CDR3 is 23 amino acids long. The V segment lost 2 bases and the J segment 1 base; nucleotides outside the gene matches: 24. Germline CDR1 and CDR2: MDHEN and SYDVKM. The CDR3 nucleotides are TGTGCCAGCAGTTTAGCGACTTTTCCGCAGGGGGCCTCCCTAATTCGAACTAATGAAAAACTGTTTTTT. Encoded protein: CASSLATFPQGASLIRTNEKLFF. Variable domain in full (rest from reference TRBV28 and TRBJ1-4): DVKVTQSSRYLVKRTGEKVFLECVQDMDHENMFWYRQDPGLGLRLIYFSYDVKMKEKGDIPEGYSVSREKKERFSLILESASTNQTSMYLCASSLATFPQGASLIRTNEKLFFGSGTQLSVL.

This rearrangement joins TRBV30 to TRBJ2-7, with TRBD1 identical over 11 bases. Germline V gives CDR1 GTSNPN, CDR2 SVGIG (reference sequence). Losses at the gene ends were 0 bases for V and 5 bases for J; bases not matched to a gene: 3. The CDR3 runs 14 residues. CDR3 in amino acids: CAWSVGQGAHEQYF. CDR3 in DNA: TGTGCCTGGAGTGTAGGACAGGGGGCCCACGAGCAGTACTTC.

The rearrangement joins TRBV6-5 to TRBJ2-7; the D gene is possibly TRBD2 (7 bases). The V end was cut by 4 bases, the J end by 0 bases, with 16 bases between. CDR1 is MNHEY, CDR2 SVGAGI, per germline. The CDR3 sequence is 16 residues long. The chain's CDR3 is CASSWNGGRSSYEQYF. The DNA of the CDR3 is TGTGCCAGCAGTTGGAACGGGGGGCGGAGCTCCTACGAGCAGTACTTC.

The chain is built from TRBV21-1 and TRBJ2-1. TRBV21-1 is listed as a pseudogene. The CDR3 covers 14 residues. In DNA form, the CDR3 reads TGTGCCAGCAGCAAAGGCCTTTCCTCTGATGAGCAGTTCTTC. Protein sequence: CASSKGLSSDEQFF.

The chain links TRBV5-1 to TRBJ2-7, with D unclear. Germline V gives CDR1 SGHRS, CDR2 YFSETQ. Trimming shortened V by 0 bases and J by 5 bases, and 15 bases separated the two germline ends. There are 15 residues in the CDR3. DNA for the CDR3: TGCGCCAGCAGCTTGGCCCCCCGGAATATCGACGAGCAGTACTTC. This gives the protein CASSLAPRNIDEQYF.

The chain recombines TRBV6-1 with TRBJ2-7, with TRBD1 as a possible D gene (6 bases). Germline CDR1 MNHNS, CDR2 SASEGT. The V and J ends lost 7 bases and 8 bases respectively, with 21 bases between them. This CDR3 spans 14 amino acids. DNA of the CDR3: TGTGCCAGCATCCTGACCACGGGACACCACAAGCAGTACTTC. Protein: CASILTTGHHKQYF.

V is TRBV4-1 and J is TRBJ2-7; TRBD2 is a possible D gene (5 bases). The CDR3 spans 18 residues. The germline gives CDR1 MGHRA, CDR2 YSYEKL. Trimming pared 0 bases from V and 3 bases from J, leaving 21 bases between. The CDR3 bases are TGCGCCAGCAGCCAAGATTGGCTAGCCGAGGCCCACTACTACGAGCAGTACTTC. It yields the protein CASSQDWLAEAHYYEQYF.

This rearrangement joins TRBV2 to TRBJ2-5; maybe TRBD2 (5 bases). The CDR3 spans 11 residues. Trimming took 11 bases from V and 5 from J, leaving 12 bases between them. Per germline, CDR1 SNHLY and CDR2 FYNNEI. DNA of the CDR3: TGTGCCTCCACCGGGGAGGAGACCCAGTACTTC. As protein: CASTGEETQYF.

V usage is TRBV4-1 and J usage is TRBJ1-2; D not resolved. V lost 1 base and J 0 bases, leaving 9 bases between the germline ends. This CDR3 has 15 amino acids. Looked up from germline, CDR1 is MGHRA and CDR2 is YSYEKL. Here the CDR3 reads CASSQAETANYGYTF. The CDR3 region has the DNA TGCGCCAGCAGCCAAGCGGAGACGGCTAACTATGGCTACACCTTC.

This chain joins TRBV10-3 and TRBJ2-1, with a weak D call TRBD1 (5 bases). This CDR3 is built from 15 residues. V lost 0 bases to trimming and J lost 3 bases, with 9 bases between them. Looked up from germline, CDR1 is ENHRY and CDR2 is SYGVKD. The CDR3 protein is CAISESGLSYNEQFF. The CDR3 DNA reads as TGTGCCATCAGTGAGTCGGGGCTCAGCTACAATGAGCAGTTCTTC.

The chain links TRBV28 to TRBJ2-7; 7 nucleotides line up with TRBD2. Germline CDR1 is MDHEN and CDR2 is SYDVKM. There are 15 residues in the CDR3. The V and J ends lost 6 bases and 2 bases, in that order; junction bases with no gene match: 10. CDR3: CASSLGGIPTYEQYF. The DNA for the CDR3 is TGTGCCAGCAGCCTGGGGGGGATCCCCACCTACGAGCAGTACTTC.

The V call is TRBV9, the J call TRBJ1-2; D ambiguous. CDR1 is SGDLS and CDR2 is YYNGEE in the germline V gene. CDR3 length: 12 residues. V was pared by 7 bases and J by 0 bases, with 7 bases between. CDR3 nucleotides: TGTGCCAGCCACAGAGCTAACTATGGCTACACCTTC. This encodes CASHRANYGYTF.

This chain connects TRBV27 to TRBJ2-7; 9 nucleotides line up with TRBD1. CDR3 length: 15 amino acids. V lost 4 bases to trimming and J lost 2 bases; unmatched junction nucleotides: 6. The V gene's germline CDR1 is MNHEY and CDR2 SMNVEV (reference sequence). The CDR3 nucleotides are TGTGCCAGCAGTTCACGACAGGGGGGTACCTACGAGCAGTACTTC. It codes for CASSSRQGGTYEQYF.

The chain joins TRBV5-7 to TRBJ2-7; D perhaps matches TRBD1 (5 bases). TRBV5-7 is an open reading frame whose function is uncertain. The CDR3 covers 15 residues. Trimming shortened V by 4 bases and J by 6 bases, and 20 bases separated the two germline ends. The CDR3 sequence: CASSVYLWMGREQYF. Here the CDR3 DNA reads TGTGCCAGCAGCGTCTACTTATGGATGGGGCGCGAGCAGTACTTC.

The rearrangement links TRBV5-1 to TRBJ1-5, with D tentatively TRBD1 (6 bases). Germline-derived CDR1 and CDR2 are SGHRS and YFSETQ. V lost 0 bases, J lost 7 bases, and 11 bases lay in between. The CDR3 loop spans 14 amino acids. The CDR3 sequence: CASSLETGQQPQHF. In DNA, the CDR3 is TGCGCCAGCAGCTTGGAAACAGGGCAGCAGCCCCAGCATTTT.

The chain uses TRBV7-8 and TRBJ2-7; TRBD1 matches 8 bases. J lost 0 bases, V lost 3 bases, and 13 bases had no gene match. CDR1 and CDR2 (germline): SGHVS, FQNEAQ. The length of the CDR3 is 18 residues. The CDR3: CASSFPTQGVMSSYEQYF. CDR3 in DNA: TGTGCCAGCAGCTTTCCCACACAGGGGGTGATGAGCTCCTACGAGCAGTACTTC.

The V and J genes are TRBV18 and TRBJ1-1; the D gene is possibly TRBD1 (6 bases). V gave up 0 bases and J gave up 0 bases, with 14 bases separating them. Germline lookup yields CDR1 KGHSH and CDR2 LQKENI. The CDR3 sequence is 17 residues long. The CDR3 DNA reads TGTGCCAGCTCACCACCCCGGGGGGCGTCCATGAACACTGAAGCTTTCTTT. Translating gives CASSPPRGASMNTEAFF.

This chain joins TRBV4-2 and TRBJ2-7; TRBD2 agrees at 10 bases. Germline CDR1 reads LGHNA; CDR2 reads YNFKEQ. CDR3 length equals 18 residues. J was trimmed by 7 bases and V by 1 base; bases with no gene match: 16. The chain's CDR3 is CASSQALRGWLAGDEQYF. The CDR3 DNA follows: TGTGCCAGCAGCCAAGCCCTGAGGGGCTGGCTAGCGGGAGATGAGCAGTACTTC.